The TCR beta chain under discussion was sequenced for a study of immune cell composition in non-small cell lung cancer. Normal lung was taken at the farthest possible site, at least 3 cm from tumour. The protocol was immunoSEQ multiplex PCR, while the TCRdb copy is restricted to in-frame clones and leaves out a portion. Found here are some 4,900 clones, 55% to 80% of them singletons; the top ten hold 13% to 15%. Study-wide points: Clones >0.5% enriched in tumour were rarer in adenocarcinoma (roughly 35%) than squamous (75%).

The CDR3 sequence is 14 residues long. Germline-derived CDR1 and CDR2 are ENHRY and SYGVKD. V trimming: 8 bases; J trimming: 9 bases; junction bases outside the gene matches: 12. Remarks on this clone: What it recognizes is unknown.

The sequence derives from a human donor with non-small cell lung cancer. Source material: non-adjacent lung tissue. The chain has TRBV10-3 and TRBJ2-1, with 8 bases aligning to TRBD2. The CDR3 nucleotides are TGTGCCATCCAAAGACTAGCGCAGGCGGGTGAGCAGTTCTTC. Translating it yields CAIQRLAQAGEQFF.